This T cell receptor beta chain was sequenced for a study of T-cell memory formation after mild COVID-19. Background on the study: TCR clusters showed largely donor specificity.

TCRdb re-called the 5' RACE reads through MiXCR, storing one row per CDR3 protein. This sample has hundreds of thousands of distinct CDR3 sequences; approximately 14% occur once, and the top ten carry over 20%. This receptor was taken from a man aged 18 to 30 who had mild COVID-19 (a few samples of this study predate the infection). Cell type and time point are not known. The sample consisted of PBMCs or a T cell subset sorted from them (not recorded which).

CDR3 in amino acids: CASSPGTSGVEQFF. CDR3 nucleotides: TGTGCCAGCAGCCCCGGGACTAGCGGGGTTGAGCAGTTCTTC. The genes are TRBV9 and TRBJ2-1, with 13 bases aligning to TRBD2. This CDR3 comprises 14 residues. With V trimmed by 4 bases and J by 9 bases, 4 bases remained unmatched. The germline CDR1 and CDR2 sequences are SGDLS and YYNGEE.